This passage covers 29 T cell receptor beta chains from one sample sequenced in a study of beta chain features in type 1 diabetes (dated by TCRdb to the late 2010s). Their specific antigens are unknown. Overall study outcomes, separate from this receptor: Type 1 diabetes patients showed a moderate but significant shortening of TCRB CDR3 length in all four CD4+ subsets.

Library preparation was by the immunoSEQ multiplex PCR assay. All of the isolated RNA was reverse transcribed with the High Capacity cDNA Reverse Transcription Kit, so expressed TCRB transcripts were sequenced. TCRdb retrieved this table from immuneACCESS and kept in-frame rearrangements only. Not all clones are present; in checked studies, unresolved V genes account for under half, and no reason is known for the remainder. For this sample the table gives roughly 300,000 clones, of which approximately 10% were detected only once. The ten largest account for roughly 1% of the sample. The sample comprised central memory CD4+ T cells from blood. The receptors shown here come from a man aged 25 to 45 with type 1 diabetes.

This clone was seen repeatedly, ten times or more. The chain links TRBV9 to TRBJ1-5; D uncertain. Trimming left V 0 bases short and J 3 bases short, with 10 bases between. CDR1 and CDR2 (germline): SGDLS, YYNGEE. The CDR3 totals 15 residues. The CDR3 sequence is CASSVEGQPNQPQHF. Here the CDR3 DNA reads TGTGCCAGCAGCGTAGAGGGCCAGCCCAATCAGCCCCAGCATTTT.

The chain couples TRBV6-5 to TRBJ2-7, with 7 nucleotides matching TRBD1. V lost 7 bases, J lost 0 bases, and 6 bases stayed unmatched. CDR3 length: 14 amino acids. Per the germline V gene, CDR1 is MNHEY and CDR2 is SVGAGI. CDR3 sequence reads: CASTLTGSSYEQYF. Written as DNA, the CDR3 is TGTGCCAGCACCTTGACAGGGAGCTCCTACGAGCAGTACTTC.

The genes are TRBV5-1 and TRBJ2-7; perhaps TRBD1 as D (6 bases). The germline V gene encodes CDR1 SGHRS and CDR2 YFSETQ. V was pared by 4 bases and J by 2 bases, with 16 bases between. CDR3 length: 15 residues. The CDR3 region is CASSDKGHLTYEQYF. CDR3 DNA sequence: TGCGCCAGCAGCGATAAGGGACATCTGACCTACGAGCAGTACTTC.

The CDR3 loop reads CASSRDRELWEQYF. CDR3 nucleotide sequence: TGCGCCAGCAGCCGGGACAGGGAATTGTGGGAGCAGTACTTC. This chain connects TRBV5-1 to TRBJ2-7; TRBD1 matches at 9 bases. Germline V CDR1 and CDR2: SGHRS, YFSETQ. V shed 4 bases and J 7 bases; nucleotides not matched to a gene: 9. The CDR3 extends over 14 amino acids.

With respect to this clone: A read error may be the cause here, since a much bigger clone is one base away. V is TRBV7-2 and J is TRBJ2-3, with D unresolved. The CDR3 has 14 residues. In germline, CDR1 is SGHTA, CDR2 FQGNSA. V lost 1 base, J lost 2 bases, and 7 bases lay in between. CDR3 protein: CASSLGRNTDTQYF. The DNA of the CDR3 is TGTGCCAGCAGCTTAGGCAGAAACACAGATACGCAGTATTTT.

This clone was detected many times. The V and J genes are TRBV18 and TRBJ1-4; 8 bases line up with TRBD1. Germline CDR1 is KGHSH and CDR2 is LQKENI. The V segment lost 3 bases and the J segment 6 bases; nucleotides outside the gene matches: 3. The CDR3 sequence is 14 residues long. This CDR3 is CASSPRQGHEKLFF. CDR3 coding DNA: TGTGCCAGCTCACCGAGACAGGGGCATGAAAAACTGTTTTTT. The variable domain in full, with the rest retrieved from reference TRBV18 and TRBJ1-4, is NAGVMQNPRHLVRRRGQEARLRCSPMKGHSHVYWYRQLPEEGLKFMVYLQKENIIDESGMPKERFSAEFPKEGPSILRIQQVVRGDSAAYFCASSPRQGHEKLFFGSGTQLSVL.

This rearrangement joins TRBV7-2 to TRBJ1-2, with D maybe TRBD1 (5 bases). This CDR3 contains 15 residues. Trimming cost V 4 bases and J 8 bases, with 20 bases left between them. CDR1 and CDR2 (germline): SGHTA, FQGNSA. CDR3 sequence reads: CASSSSGVGVSGYTF. The CDR3 DNA is TGTGCCAGCAGCTCCTCTGGGGTGGGGGTTTCCGGCTACACCTTC.

This clone appeared a few times. The chain recombines TRBV18 with TRBJ1-4; a possible D gene is TRBD1 (5 bases). Germline V gene sequence: CDR1 KGHSH, CDR2 LQKENI. The V gene lost 8 bases and the J gene lost 7 bases, with 17 bases spanning the gap. CDR3 length: 14 amino acids. CDR3: CASQPDGGGEKLFF. The CDR3 region has the DNA TGTGCCAGCCAACCCGATGGGGGTGGTGAAAAACTGTTTTTT.

This clone was seen a few times. This chain uses TRBV27 with TRBJ1-1; 8 positions match TRBD1. Unmatched junction bases numbered 13, after V lost 5 bases and J lost 2 bases. This CDR3 has 17 residues. Germline CDR1 and CDR2: MNHEY and SMNVEV (reference sequence). The CDR3 here is CASSTGAGGAINTEAFF. The CDR3 DNA reads TGTGCCAGCAGTACCGGGGCAGGGGGCGCGATCAACACTGAAGCTTTCTTT.

This sequence joins TRBV5-6 and TRBJ2-5; no clear D. The J call is in doubt because the DNA end fits TRBJ2-7 better. Germline CDR1 and CDR2: SGHDT and YYEEEE. The CDR3 loop spans 13 amino acids. As DNA, the CDR3 is TGTGCCAGCAGCTTGGCAAACGGGTACGAGCAGTACTTC. It yields the protein CASSLANGYEQYF.

The CDR3 here is CASSRGGSAPSYNEQFF. The DNA of the CDR3 is TGTGCCAGCAGCCGGGGGGGCTCGGCTCCCTCCTACAATGAGCAGTTCTTC. The rearrangement uses TRBV5-4 and TRBJ2-1, with TRBD2 identical over 8 bases. J was trimmed by 0 bases and V by 4 bases; bases with no gene match: 9. Germline loops: CDR1 SGHNT, CDR2 YYREEE (reference sequence). CDR3 length: 17 residues.

The CDR3 is CASRTGEPEQYF. The DNA for the CDR3 is TGTGCCAGCAGGACAGGGGAGCCCGAGCAGTACTTC. The V call is TRBV28, the J call TRBJ2-7; 8 bases line up with TRBD1. Trimming took 6 bases from V and 6 from J; bases not matched to a gene: 4. Germline CDR1 reads MDHEN; CDR2 reads SYDVKM. This CDR3 region has 12 residues.

The chain joins TRBV21-1 to TRBJ1-2. TRBV21-1 is a recognized pseudogene. The CDR3 totals 14 residues. CDR3 DNA sequence: TGTGCCAGCAGCAAAAAGGGCCGAGGTCTTCTCTACACCTTC. As protein: CASSKKGRGLLYTF.

This clone came up a few times. V gene TRBV11-2 combines with J gene TRBJ2-5; 14 positions agree with TRBD2. V was clipped by 4 bases and J by 10 bases; unmatched bases: 11. CDR1 is SGHAT and CDR2 is FQNNGV in the germline V gene. The CDR3 is 16 residues long. The CDR3 sequence: CASSSRLAGGVRVQYF. CDR3 nucleotides: TGTGCCAGCAGCTCCCGACTAGCGGGGGGGGTCAGGGTCCAGTACTTC.

V and J are TRBV7-9 and TRBJ2-1, with a tentative D call TRBD2 (7 bases). Germline values: CDR1 SEHNR, CDR2 FQNEAQ (reference sequence). The V end lost 2 bases, the J end lost 4 bases, and 12 bases lay between the germline ends. The CDR3 extends over 15 amino acids. In DNA form, the CDR3 reads TGTGCCAGCAGCTTACTAGGGGGGGATTACAATGAGCAGTTCTTC. The encoded protein is CASSLLGGDYNEQFF.

This clone has just a few counts. This chain uses TRBV11-2 with TRBJ2-7; TRBD2 is a possible D gene (5 bases). V lost 3 bases to trimming and J lost 6 bases, with 12 bases between them. From germline, CDR1 is SGHAT and CDR2 FQNNGV. CDR3 length equals 13 residues. The CDR3 loop is CASSLSGVREQYF. The CDR3 DNA is TGTGCCAGCAGCTTGAGCGGCGTACGCGAGCAGTACTTC.

This clone was counted a few times. The chain employs TRBV19 and TRBJ1-4; D remains unclear. This CDR3 is 14 amino acids long. Germline CDR1 LNHDA, CDR2 SQIVND (reference sequence). The V end lost 8 bases, the J end lost 0 bases, and 10 bases lay between the germline ends. The CDR3 spells CASRFDATNEKLFF. As DNA, the CDR3 is TGTGCCAGTCGCTTCGACGCAACTAATGAAAAACTGTTTTTT.

This clone was detected a few times. Written as DNA, the CDR3 is TGTGCCAGCAGCTTAGCAACCGGGGGGGATACCTCCAGGTACTTC. Protein product: CASSLATGGDTSRYF. The gene calls are TRBV7-2 and TRBJ2-5, with TRBD2 identical over 8 bases. Germline-derived CDR1 and CDR2 are SGHTA and FQGNSA. The CDR3 totals 15 residues. The junction had 13 bases not matched to a gene; V was cut back by 0 bases and J by 13 bases.

This chain uses TRBV7-2 with TRBJ2-3; 14 nucleotides align to TRBD2. The CDR3 sequence is 16 residues long. Per germline, CDR1 SGHTA and CDR2 FQGNSA. The junction had 2 bases not matched to a gene; V was cut back by 1 base and J by 5 bases. The CDR3 is CASSLVGLAGGDTQYF. In nucleotides, the CDR3 is TGTGCCAGCAGCTTAGTAGGACTAGCGGGGGGAGATACGCAGTATTTT.

This rearrangement joins TRBV15 to TRBJ1-2; D is uncertain. V lost 4 bases and J 2 bases, leaving 5 bases between the germline ends. The V gene's germline CDR1 is LNHNV and CDR2 YYDKDF (reference sequence). The CDR3 is 12 amino acids. The CDR3 reads CATSTSNYGYTF. The CDR3 coding sequence is TGTGCCACCAGCACCAGCAACTATGGCTACACCTTC.

This clone was seen more than once but under ten times. The V and J genes are TRBV7-2 and TRBJ1-2, with 8 positions matching TRBD1. Germline V CDR1 and CDR2: SGHTA, FQGNSA. This CDR3 spans 13 amino acids. Trimming removed 5 bases from V and 7 bases from J; junction bases left unmatched: 6. The CDR3 here is CASSAGGAGGYTF. CDR3 coding DNA: TGTGCCAGCAGCGCAGGGGGCGCGGGTGGCTACACCTTC. Supplemented by reference TRBV7-2 and TRBJ1-2, the full variable domain reads GAGVSQSPSNKVTEKGKDVELRCDPISGHTALYWYRQSLGQGLEFLIYFQGNSAPDKSGLPSDRFSAERTGGSVSTLTIQRTQQEDSAVYLCASSAGGAGGYTFGSGTRLTVV.

The chain joins TRBV19 to TRBJ1-2; 7 bases agree with TRBD1. J lost 2 bases, V lost 4 bases, and 1 base had no gene match. The CDR3 length is 13 residues. Germline CDR1 and CDR2: LNHDA and SQIVND (reference sequence). The CDR3 sequence: CASSTGQNYGYTF. The CDR3 region has the DNA TGTGCCAGTAGTACGGGACAGAACTATGGCTACACCTTC.

This clone was counted only a few times. This sequence joins TRBV10-2 and TRBJ1-2; no clear D gene. Germline V lookup: CDR1 WSHSY, CDR2 SAAADI. There are 12 residues in the CDR3. V lost 6 bases and J 8 bases, leaving 13 bases between the germline ends. CDR3 loop: CASSGFGGGYTF. CDR3 DNA sequence: TGCGCCAGCAGCGGGTTCGGAGGGGGCTACACCTTC.

This clone appeared a few times. This chain joins TRBV7-2 and TRBJ1-1; D gene ambiguous. The V and J ends lost 2 bases and 0 bases respectively, with 7 bases between them. The CDR3 runs to 14 residues. CDR1 is SGHTA, CDR2 FQGNSA, per germline. CDR3 sequence reads: CASSLPQVNTEAFF. CDR3 bases: TGTGCCAGCAGCTTACCTCAGGTGAACACTGAAGCTTTCTTT.

This sequence joins TRBV21-1 and TRBJ2-3; the D call in the table, TRBD2, was not verified against the DNA. TRBV21-1 is a recognized pseudogene. The CDR3 sequence is 16 residues long. This chain's CDR3 is CASSKGVGRSTDTQYF. For the CDR3, the DNA is TGTGCCAGCAGCAAAGGGGTGGGGAGAAGCACAGATACGCAGTATTTT.

V usage is TRBV15 and J usage is TRBJ2-7; D unresolved. Trimming stripped 2 bases from V and 0 bases from J, with 11 bases between. Germline values: CDR1 LNHNV, CDR2 YYDKDF (reference sequence). There are 15 residues in the CDR3. The CDR3 protein is CATSRQYLASYEQYF. CDR3 in DNA: TGTGCCACCAGCAGACAATACCTCGCCTCCTACGAGCAGTACTTC.

The chain joins TRBV4-1 to TRBJ2-3; tentatively, D is TRBD1 or TRBD2 (5 bases each). The V gene's germline CDR1 is MGHRA and CDR2 YSYEKL. Trimming took off 1 base at V and 6 bases at J, with 11 bases between the two ends. This CDR3 is built from 14 residues. For the CDR3, the DNA is TGCGCCAGCAGCCAAGCGGGACCGATTGATACGCAGTATTTT. Amino acids: CASSQAGPIDTQYF.

Note on this clone: The sample holds other DNA sequences that translate to the same CDR3. J is TRBJ2-2 and V is TRBV30; no reliable D call. Per germline, CDR1 GTSNPN and CDR2 SVGIG (reference sequence). V lost 0 bases and J lost 4, with 12 bases in between. The CDR3 extends over 15 amino acids. This chain's CDR3 is CAWSVFGRPTGELFF. CDR3 bases: TGTGCCTGGAGTGTTTTCGGCAGACCCACCGGGGAGCTGTTTTTT.

This clone was seen a handful of times. The chain has TRBV7-2 and TRBJ1-4; D might be TRBD1 (6 bases). This CDR3 is built from 16 residues. Germline V gene sequence: CDR1 SGHTA, CDR2 FQGNSA. Trimming removed 0 bases from V and 2 bases from J, with 10 bases in between. CDR3: CASSLARGRTNEKLFF. CDR3 coding DNA: TGTGCCAGCAGCTTAGCGCGGGGGCGGACTAATGAAAAACTGTTTTTT.